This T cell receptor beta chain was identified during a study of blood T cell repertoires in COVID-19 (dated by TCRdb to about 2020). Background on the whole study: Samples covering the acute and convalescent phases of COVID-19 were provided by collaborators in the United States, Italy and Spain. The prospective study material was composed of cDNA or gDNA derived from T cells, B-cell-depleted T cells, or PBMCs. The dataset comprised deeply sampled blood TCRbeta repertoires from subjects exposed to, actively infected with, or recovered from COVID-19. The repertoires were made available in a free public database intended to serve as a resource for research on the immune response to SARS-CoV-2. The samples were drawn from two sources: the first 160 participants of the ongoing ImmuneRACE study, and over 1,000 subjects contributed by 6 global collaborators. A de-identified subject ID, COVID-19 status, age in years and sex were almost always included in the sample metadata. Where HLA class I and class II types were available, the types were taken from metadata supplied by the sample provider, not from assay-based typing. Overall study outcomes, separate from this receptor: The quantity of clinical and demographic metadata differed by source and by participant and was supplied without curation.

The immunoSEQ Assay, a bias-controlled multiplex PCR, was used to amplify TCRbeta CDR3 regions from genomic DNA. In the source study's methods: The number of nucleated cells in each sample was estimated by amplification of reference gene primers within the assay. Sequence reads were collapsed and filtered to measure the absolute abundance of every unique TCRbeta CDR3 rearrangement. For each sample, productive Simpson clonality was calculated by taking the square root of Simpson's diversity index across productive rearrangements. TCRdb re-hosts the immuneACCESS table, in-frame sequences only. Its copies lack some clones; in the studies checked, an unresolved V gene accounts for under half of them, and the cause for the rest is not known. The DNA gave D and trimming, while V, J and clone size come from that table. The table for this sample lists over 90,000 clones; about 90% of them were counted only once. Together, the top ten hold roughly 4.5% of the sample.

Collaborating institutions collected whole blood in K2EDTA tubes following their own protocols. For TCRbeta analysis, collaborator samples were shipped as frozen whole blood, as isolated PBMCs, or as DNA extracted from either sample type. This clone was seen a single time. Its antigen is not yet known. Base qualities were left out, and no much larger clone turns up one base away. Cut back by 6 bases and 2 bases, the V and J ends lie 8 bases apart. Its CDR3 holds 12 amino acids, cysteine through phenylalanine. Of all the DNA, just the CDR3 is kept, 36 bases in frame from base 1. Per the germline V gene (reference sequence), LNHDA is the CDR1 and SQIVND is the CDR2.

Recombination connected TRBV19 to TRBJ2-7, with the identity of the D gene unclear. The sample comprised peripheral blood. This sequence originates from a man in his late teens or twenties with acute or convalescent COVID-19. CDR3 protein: CASRSSAYEQYF. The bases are TGTGCCAGTAGATCGTCAGCCTACGAGCAGTACTTC.